Listed below are T cell receptor beta chains from one sample, sequenced in a study of cytotoxic CD8 clonotypes in ibrutinib-treated CLL. The method was immunoSEQ multiplex PCR; TCRdb's version includes in-frame clones alone and lacks a portion of them. Of some 29,000 clones listed, approximately 68% are singletons. Sequenced here: PBMCs, sampled after 24 months of ibrutinib treatment. Receptors were obtained from a human donor with chronic lymphocytic leukemia. CDR3s include the opening cysteine and the closing phenylalanine or tryptophan. The order of the fields is D gene, J gene, clone size, V gene, CDR3 protein, CDR3 DNA. The D gene is left open where the match is weak. Clone size, where shown, is once, few, many, or a class for clones that have expanded.

d_call: TRBD2
j_call: TRBJ2-1
clone_size: -
v_call: TRBV5-1
cdr3_aa: CASSLGSGGPDEQFF
cdr3_nt: TGCGCCAGCAGCTTGGGTAGCGGGGGGCCGGATGAGCAGTTCTTC

d_call: -
j_call: TRBJ1-2
clone_size: -
v_call: TRBV15
cdr3_aa: CATSRGGLYGYTF
cdr3_nt: TGTGCCACCAGCAGAGGTGGCCTTTATGGCTACACCTTC

d_call: TRBD1
j_call: TRBJ1-1
clone_size: -
v_call: TRBV5-4
cdr3_aa: CASGAGGRTEAFF
cdr3_nt: TGTGCCAGCGGCGCAGGGGGGCGTACTGAAGCTTTCTTT

d_call: -
j_call: TRBJ2-5
clone_size: once
v_call: TRBV9
cdr3_aa: CASSVGLNILQETQYF
cdr3_nt: TGTGCCAGCAGCGTAGGTTTGAACATCCTCCAAGAGACCCAGTACTTC

d_call: -
j_call: TRBJ2-1
clone_size: -
v_call: TRBV9
cdr3_aa: CASSVSQRAEQFF
cdr3_nt: TGTGCCAGCAGCGTTAGTCAGCGGGCCGAGCAGTTCTTC

d_call: -
j_call: TRBJ2-5
clone_size: -
v_call: TRBV19
cdr3_aa: CAIGRGPQETQYF
cdr3_nt: TGTGCCATCGGTCGGGGGCCTCAAGAGACCCAGTACTTC

d_call: -
j_call: TRBJ2-2
clone_size: -
v_call: TRBV18
cdr3_aa: CASSPRGAANTGELFF
cdr3_nt: TGTGCCAGCTCACCACGGGGGGCCGCGAACACCGGGGAGCTGTTTTTT

d_call: -
j_call: TRBJ2-5
clone_size: -
v_call: TRBV5-4
cdr3_aa: CASSTRWETQYF
cdr3_nt: TGTGCCAGCAGCACCCGGTGGGAGACCCAGTACTTC

d_call: TRBD1
j_call: TRBJ1-6
clone_size: -
v_call: TRBV7-9
cdr3_aa: CASGGTGLNSPLHF
cdr3_nt: TGTGCCAGCGGAGGGACAGGACTAAATTCACCCCTCCACTTT

d_call: TRBD1
j_call: TRBJ1-5
clone_size: few
v_call: TRBV7-9
cdr3_aa: CASSSDRVNGPQHF
cdr3_nt: TGTGCCAGCAGCTCGGACAGGGTCAATGGGCCCCAGCATTTT

d_call: TRBD2
j_call: TRBJ2-4
clone_size: -
v_call: TRBV6-5
cdr3_aa: CASSYSPSGAENIQYF
cdr3_nt: TGTGCCAGCAGTTACTCACCTAGCGGGGCTGAAAACATTCAGTACTTC

d_call: TRBD2
j_call: TRBJ2-5
clone_size: few
v_call: TRBV28
cdr3_aa: CASVTGVAGVETQYF
cdr3_nt: TGTGCCAGCGTTACCGGAGTAGCGGGGGTGGAGACCCAGTACTTC

d_call: -
j_call: TRBJ1-2
clone_size: -
v_call: TRBV7-8
cdr3_aa: CASSLRSGTIGYTF
cdr3_nt: TGTGCCAGCAGCTTACGCTCCGGGACGATTGGCTACACCTTC

d_call: -
j_call: TRBJ2-7
clone_size: -
v_call: TRBV19
cdr3_aa: CASSSARGTYEQYF
cdr3_nt: TGTGCCAGTAGTTCGGCCAGGGGTACCTACGAGCAGTACTTC

d_call: TRBD1
j_call: TRBJ2-1
clone_size: -
v_call: TRBV7-6
cdr3_aa: CASSPRTGGSEQFF
cdr3_nt: TGTGCCAGCAGTCCACGGACAGGGGGCTCTGAGCAGTTCTTC

d_call: -
j_call: TRBJ1-6
clone_size: few
v_call: TRBV5-8
cdr3_aa: CASSPWTVYNSPLHF
cdr3_nt: TGTGCCAGCAGCCCGTGGACCGTATATAATTCACCCCTCCACTTT

d_call: -
j_call: TRBJ1-1
clone_size: -
v_call: TRBV10-1
cdr3_aa: CASSPTANTEAFF
cdr3_nt: TGCGCCAGCTCCCCTACAGCGAACACTGAAGCTTTCTTT

d_call: -
j_call: TRBJ2-4
clone_size: -
v_call: TRBV19
cdr3_aa: CASSSTGGGNIQYF
cdr3_nt: TGTGCCAGTAGTTCGACAGGTGGGGGAAACATTCAGTACTTC

d_call: -
j_call: TRBJ2-2
clone_size: -
v_call: TRBV7-6
cdr3_aa: CASSLVGTTGELFF
cdr3_nt: TGTGCCAGCAGCTTAGTTGGAACCACCGGGGAGCTGTTTTTT

d_call: -
j_call: TRBJ2-6
clone_size: -
v_call: TRBV5-1
cdr3_aa: CASSLSFSGANVLTF
cdr3_nt: TGCGCCAGCAGCTTGAGTTTTTCTGGGGCCAACGTCCTGACTTTC

d_call: TRBD1
j_call: TRBJ2-2
clone_size: -
v_call: TRBV29-1
cdr3_aa: CSVGGTVNTGELFF
cdr3_nt: TGCAGCGTTGGGGGGACAGTGAACACCGGGGAGCTGTTTTTT

d_call: -
j_call: TRBJ1-3
clone_size: -
v_call: TRBV19
cdr3_aa: CASSPGSGNTIYF
cdr3_nt: TGTGCCAGTAGTCCGGGCTCTGGAAACACCATATATTTT

d_call: -
j_call: TRBJ1-2
clone_size: -
v_call: TRBV11-2
cdr3_aa: CASSLLSLGRGYTF
cdr3_nt: TGTGCCAGCAGCTTATTAAGTTTAGGCAGAGGCTACACCTTC

d_call: -
j_call: TRBJ2-2
clone_size: -
v_call: TRBV10-1
cdr3_aa: CASSPTSPGPWRGELFF
cdr3_nt: TGCGCCAGCAGTCCCACTTCGCCGGGTCCCTGGAGGGGGGAGCTGTTTTTT

d_call: TRBD1
j_call: TRBJ2-2
clone_size: -
v_call: TRBV28
cdr3_aa: CASSYPGTGTGELFF
cdr3_nt: TGTGCCAGCAGTTACCCGGGGACAGGAACCGGGGAGCTGTTTTTT

d_call: -
j_call: TRBJ1-2
clone_size: -
v_call: TRBV7-9
cdr3_aa: CASSLFPPRHLYGYTF
cdr3_nt: TGTGCCAGCAGCTTATTCCCCCCCAGACACCTCTATGGCTACACCTTC

d_call: TRBD2
j_call: TRBJ2-3
clone_size: -
v_call: TRBV5-1
cdr3_aa: CASSPYLSGGPTDTQYF
cdr3_nt: TGCGCCAGCAGCCCCTACCTTTCGGGGGGACCCACAGATACGCAGTATTTT

d_call: TRBD2
j_call: TRBJ2-7
clone_size: -
v_call: TRBV5-1
cdr3_aa: CASEGLAGGEQYF
cdr3_nt: TGCGCCAGCGAGGGACTAGCGGGGGGTGAGCAGTACTTC

d_call: -
j_call: TRBJ2-7
clone_size: few
v_call: TRBV28
cdr3_aa: CASSIGLSYEQYF
cdr3_nt: TGTGCCAGCAGTATCGGACTTTCCTACGAGCAGTACTTC

d_call: TRBD1
j_call: TRBJ1-2
clone_size: -
v_call: TRBV30
cdr3_aa: CASPNRGLNGYTF
cdr3_nt: TGTGCCTCACCGAACAGGGGGCTGAATGGCTACACCTTC

d_call: -
j_call: TRBJ1-2
clone_size: -
v_call: TRBV9
cdr3_aa: CASSPRTVLNYGYTF
cdr3_nt: TGTGCCAGCAGCCCACGGACAGTGCTTAACTATGGCTACACCTTC

d_call: -
j_call: TRBJ2-1
clone_size: -
v_call: TRBV25-1
cdr3_aa: CASSGSGGVNEQFF
cdr3_nt: TGTGCCAGCAGTGGATCGGGGGGCGTCAATGAGCAGTTCTTC

d_call: TRBD1
j_call: TRBJ2-7
clone_size: -
v_call: TRBV27
cdr3_aa: CASSWRQGVNEQYF
cdr3_nt: TGTGCCAGCAGTTGGAGACAGGGAGTGAACGAGCAGTACTTC

d_call: -
j_call: TRBJ2-7
clone_size: -
v_call: TRBV6-6
cdr3_aa: CASSLTLSYEQYF
cdr3_nt: TGTGCCAGCAGCCTAACCCTCTCCTACGAGCAGTACTTC

d_call: -
j_call: TRBJ1-6
clone_size: few
v_call: TRBV19
cdr3_aa: CASRKSTGGNSPLHF
cdr3_nt: TGTGCCAGTAGAAAATCGACAGGAGGCAATTCACCCCTCCACTTT